This T cell receptor beta chain was captured by sequencing in a study of graft-versus-host responses after intestinal transplantation. Germline V gene sequence: CDR1 SQVTM, CDR2 ANQGSEA. The CDR3 sequence is 16 residues long. The J segment lost 1 base and the V segment lost 7 bases, leaving 13 bases of the junction unmatched. TCRdb keeps only in-frame clones here, not all; method: immunoSEQ multiplex PCR. The top ten hold about 6.7% of the sample, which has fewer than 70,000 clones, roughly 92% seen once. This specimen consisted of bone marrow, obtained almost 750 days after intestinal transplantation. This receptor was identified in a human patient who received an intestinal transplant, so some T cells may come from the graft donor. This rearrangement joins TRBV29-1 to TRBJ2-5; 9 nucleotides line up with TRBD2. CDR3 DNA: TGCAGCGACATAGCGGGGGACCCTTGGGGCCAAGAGACCCAGTACTTC. Encoded protein: CSDIAGDPWGQETQYF.